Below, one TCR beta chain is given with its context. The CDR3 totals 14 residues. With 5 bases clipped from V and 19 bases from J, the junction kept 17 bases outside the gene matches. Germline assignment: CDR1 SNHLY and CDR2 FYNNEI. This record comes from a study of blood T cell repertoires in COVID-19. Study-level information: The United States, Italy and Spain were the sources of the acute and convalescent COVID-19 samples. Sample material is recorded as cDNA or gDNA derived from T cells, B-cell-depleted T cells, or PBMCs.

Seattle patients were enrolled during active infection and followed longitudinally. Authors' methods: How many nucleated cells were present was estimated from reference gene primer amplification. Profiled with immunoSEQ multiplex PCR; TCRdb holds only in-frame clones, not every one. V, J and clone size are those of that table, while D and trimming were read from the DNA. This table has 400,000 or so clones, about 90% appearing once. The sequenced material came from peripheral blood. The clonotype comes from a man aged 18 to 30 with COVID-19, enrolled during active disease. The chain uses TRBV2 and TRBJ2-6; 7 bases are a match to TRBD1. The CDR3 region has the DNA TGTGCCAGCAGTCCTCGACAGGGCAAAGATTCTCTCACTTTC. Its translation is CASSPRQGKDSLTF.